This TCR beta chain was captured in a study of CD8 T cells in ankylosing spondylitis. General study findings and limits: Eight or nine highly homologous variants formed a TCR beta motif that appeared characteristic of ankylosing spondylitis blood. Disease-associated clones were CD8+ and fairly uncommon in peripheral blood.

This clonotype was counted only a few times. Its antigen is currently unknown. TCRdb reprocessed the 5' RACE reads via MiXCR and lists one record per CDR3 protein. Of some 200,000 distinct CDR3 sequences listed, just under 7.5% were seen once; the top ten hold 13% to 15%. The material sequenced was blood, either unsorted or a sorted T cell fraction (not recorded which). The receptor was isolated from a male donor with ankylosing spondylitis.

The CDR3: CASSIEDEQFF. The CDR3 DNA follows: TGTGCCAGTAGTATAGAGGATGAGCAGTTCTTC. This chain links TRBV19 with TRBJ2-1, with D hard to call. This CDR3 has 11 amino acids. V lost 0 bases, J lost 8 bases, and 2 bases lay in between. Germline CDR1 reads LNHDA; CDR2 reads SQIVND (reference sequence).